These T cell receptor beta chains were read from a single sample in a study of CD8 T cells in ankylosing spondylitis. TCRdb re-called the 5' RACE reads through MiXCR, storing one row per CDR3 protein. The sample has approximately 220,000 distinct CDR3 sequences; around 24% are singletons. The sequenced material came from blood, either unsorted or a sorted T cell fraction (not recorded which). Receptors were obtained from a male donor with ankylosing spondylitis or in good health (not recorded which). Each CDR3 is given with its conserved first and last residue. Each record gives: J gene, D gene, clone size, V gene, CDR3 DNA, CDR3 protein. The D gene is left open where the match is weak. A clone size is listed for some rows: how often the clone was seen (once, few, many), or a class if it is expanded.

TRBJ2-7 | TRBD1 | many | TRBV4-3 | TGCGCCAGCAGCCAAGGGACAGGGTCCTCCTACGAGCAGTACTTC | CASSQGTGSSYEQYF
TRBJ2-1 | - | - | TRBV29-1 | TGCAGCGCGGCGGAGACATACTCCTACAATGAGCAGTTCTTC | CSAAETYSYNEQFF
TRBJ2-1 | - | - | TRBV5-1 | TGCGCCAGCAGCTTCGAGACAGTGGCCTACAATGAGCAGTTCTTC | CASSFETVAYNEQFF
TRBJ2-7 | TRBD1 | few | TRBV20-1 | TGCAGTGCTAGCCAACCGGGACAGGGCTTTTACGAGCAGTACTTC | CSASQPGQGFYEQYF
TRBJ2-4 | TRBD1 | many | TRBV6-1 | TGTGCCAGCAGTAAGGACAGGGGCGTGGGCATTCAGTACTTC | CASSKDRGVGIQYF
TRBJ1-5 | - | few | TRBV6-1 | TGTGCCAGCAGTAGTACCGATCAGCCCCAGCATTTT | CASSSTDQPQHF
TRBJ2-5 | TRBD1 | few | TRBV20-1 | TGCAGTGCTACAACCGGGACAGGGGGCGCCGAGACCCAGTACTTC | CSATTGTGGAETQYF
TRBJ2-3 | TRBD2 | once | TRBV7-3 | TGTGCCAGCAGCTTACTAGCGGGAGAAGATACGCAGTATTTT | CASSLLAGEDTQYF
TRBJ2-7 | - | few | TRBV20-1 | TGCAGTGCTAGAGAGGGACCCACCTACGAGCAGTACTTC | CSAREGPTYEQYF
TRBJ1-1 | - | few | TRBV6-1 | TGTGCCAGCAGTCGCGGTTCGCGGAACACTGAAGCTTTCTTT | CASSRGSRNTEAFF
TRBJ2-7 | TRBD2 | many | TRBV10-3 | TGTGCCATCAGTACTAGCGGGCACTACCAAGGGGGACCCTACGAGCAGTACTTC | CAISTSGHYQGGPYEQYF
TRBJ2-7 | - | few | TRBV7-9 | TGTGCCAGCAGCGGCAGGGGCCCGAGCTCCTACGAGCAGTACTTC | CASSGRGPSSYEQYF
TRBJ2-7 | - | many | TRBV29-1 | TGCAGCGTTGAAACCTCGGACTTCAAGTCTGACGAGCAGTACTTC | CSVETSDFKSDEQYF
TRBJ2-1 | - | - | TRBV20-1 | TGCAGTGCTAGAGGTCGGGCAAATGAGCAGTTCTTC | CSARGRANEQFF
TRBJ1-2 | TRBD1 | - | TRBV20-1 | TGCAGTGCGGGGGGACAGGGTGCCAAGGTGGGAGGCTACACCTTC | CSAGGQGAKVGGYTF
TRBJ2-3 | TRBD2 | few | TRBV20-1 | TGCAGTGCTAGTCGACTAGCGGGAGAGGCAGATACGCAGTATTTT | CSASRLAGEADTQYF
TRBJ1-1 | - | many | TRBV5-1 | TGCGCCAGCAGACTGGCAGAAAACACTGAAGCTTTCTTT | CASRLAENTEAFF
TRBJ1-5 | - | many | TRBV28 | TGTGCCAGCAGTTCACCGTGGCAGATCAATCAGCCCCAGCATTTT | CASSSPWQINQPQHF
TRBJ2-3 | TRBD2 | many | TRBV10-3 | TGTGCCATCAGTGAGTCGAAGGCGGGAGGCACAGATACGCAGTATTTT | CAISESKAGGTDTQYF
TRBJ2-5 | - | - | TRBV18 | TGTGCCAGCTCACCACTTCGAATGGGACACGGTGGGGAGACCCAGTACTTC | CASSPLRMGHGGETQYF
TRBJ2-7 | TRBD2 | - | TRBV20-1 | TGCAGTGCCCTGGGACTAGCGGGAGGTTCCTACGAGCAGTACTTC | CSALGLAGGSYEQYF
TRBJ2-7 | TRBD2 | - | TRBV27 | TGTGCCAGCAGTTCTCTAGCGGGAGGCATCTACGAGCAGTACTTC | CASSSLAGGIYEQYF
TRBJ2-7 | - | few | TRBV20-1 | TGCAGTGCTAGAGACGGATACGAGCAGTACTTC | CSARDGYEQYF
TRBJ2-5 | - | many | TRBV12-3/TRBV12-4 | TGTGCCAGCAGTTTGGAGGGGGCGGAGACCCAGTACTTC | CASSLEGAETQYF
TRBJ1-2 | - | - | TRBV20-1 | TGCAGTGCTAGAGAGGAAGGCAGGGGTGCCTATGGCTACACCTTC | CSAREEGRGAYGYTF
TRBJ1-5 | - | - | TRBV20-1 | TGCAGTGCTAGAGATACAAGGGGTGGGAGCAATCAGCCCCAGCATTTT | CSARDTRGGSNQPQHF
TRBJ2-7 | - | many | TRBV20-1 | TGCAGTGCTCTGGTGCAATCGAGCGAGCAGTACTTC | CSALVQSSEQYF
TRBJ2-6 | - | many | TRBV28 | TGTGCCAGCAGTTTGACAGAATGGGCCAACGTCCTGACTTTC | CASSLTEWANVLTF
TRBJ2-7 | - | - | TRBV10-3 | TGTGCCATCAGTGAGCAGGACTACGAGCAGTACTTC | CAISEQDYEQYF
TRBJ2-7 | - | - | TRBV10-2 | TGCGCCAGCAGCGCGGGTGGCTCCTACGAGCAGTACTTC | CASSAGGSYEQYF
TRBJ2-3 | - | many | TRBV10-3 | TGTGCCATCAGTCAAGACCGGGATACGCAGTATTTT | CAISQDRDTQYF
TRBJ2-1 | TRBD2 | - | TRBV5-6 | TGTGCCAGCAGCGCCAACCCGGGACTAGCGTCATACAATGAGCAGTTCTTC | CASSANPGLASYNEQFF
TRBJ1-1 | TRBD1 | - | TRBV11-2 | TGTGCCAGCAGCTTATCCGGGACAGTGAACACTGAAGCTTTCTTT | CASSLSGTVNTEAFF
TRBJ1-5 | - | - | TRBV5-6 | TGTGCCAGCAGCACCAGCGAACAGTGGGGATCAAATCAGCCCCAGCATTTT | CASSTSEQWGSNQPQHF
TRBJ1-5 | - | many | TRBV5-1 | TGCGCCAGCAGCTTGGCTCTGGGGGATCAGCCCCAGCATTTT | CASSLALGDQPQHF
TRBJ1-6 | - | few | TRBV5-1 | TGCGCCAGCAGCTTGGGGATGGATAATTCACCCCTCCACTTT | CASSLGMDNSPLHF
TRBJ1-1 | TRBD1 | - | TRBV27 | TGTGCCAGCAGGCCGACAGGGTCCGTCGCTGAAGCTTTCTTT | CASRPTGSVAEAFF
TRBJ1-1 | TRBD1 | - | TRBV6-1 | TGTACCAGCAGCTCCGGGACAGTGAACACTGAAGCTTTCTTT | CTSSSGTVNTEAFF
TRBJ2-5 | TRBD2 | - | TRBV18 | TGTGCCAGCTCACTCTGGACTAGCCAAGAGACCCAGTACTTC | CASSLWTSQETQYF
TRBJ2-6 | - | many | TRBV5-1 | TGCGCCAGCAGCTTGGGAATCTCTGGGGCCAACGTCCTGACTTTC | CASSLGISGANVLTF
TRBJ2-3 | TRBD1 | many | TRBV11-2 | TGTGCCAGCAGCTACCATGGGACAGGGACCACAGATACGCAGTATTTT | CASSYHGTGTTDTQYF
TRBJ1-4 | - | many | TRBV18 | TGTGCCAGCTCACCCCGGGGGGGGTCTTCTAATGAAAAACTGTTTTTT | CASSPRGGSSNEKLFF
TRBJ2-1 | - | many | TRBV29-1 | TGCACCGGACGGGAATACAATGAGCAGTTCTTC | CTGREYNEQFF
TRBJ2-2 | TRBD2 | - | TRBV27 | TGTGCCAGCAGTTTAAGCGGGACCGGGACCAGAGGTCCCGGGGAGCTGTTTTTT | CASSLSGTGTRGPGELFF
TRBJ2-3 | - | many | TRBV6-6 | TGTGCCAGCAGTTCCGTAGATACGCAGTATTTT | CASSSVDTQYF
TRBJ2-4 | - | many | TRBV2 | TGTGCCAGCTTTGACCGTATAGCCAAAAACATTCAGTACTTC | CASFDRIAKNIQYF
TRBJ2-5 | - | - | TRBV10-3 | TGTGCCATCAGATCGACTGGCCAAGAGACCCAGTACTTC | CAIRSTGQETQYF
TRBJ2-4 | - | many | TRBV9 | TGTGCCAGCAGCCTCCAGACGGGCAGCATTCAGTACTTC | CASSLQTGSIQYF
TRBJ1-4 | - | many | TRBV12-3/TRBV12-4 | TGTGCCAGCAGATGGGGGGGTAATAATGAAAAACTGTTTTTT | CASRWGGNNEKLFF